Here is one TCR beta chain with its context. The antigen remains undetermined. J gave up 5 bases and V 0 bases, and 9 bases lay outside the gene matches. Germline V gene lookup returns CDR1 SGDLS and CDR2 YYNGEE. This CDR3 is 17 amino acids long. The data are from a study of a mutant IDH1 vaccine in newly diagnosed glioma. About the research overall: Patients were started on vaccination 4-6 weeks after radiotherapy alone, or with temozolomide cycles. Mean patient age was about 44 years; about 60% were male and around 38% female.

Clones were sequenced by immunoSEQ multiplex PCR, and TCRdb holds only the in-frame ones, with some missing. The table has some 33,000 clones, approximately 87% seen once. Time point here: week 23, last vaccination. Doses comprised 300 ug of mutant IDH1 20-mer peptide each, plus topical imiquimod. This receptor was identified in a man aged 40-49 years with glioma. Specimen: PBMCs, collected from a glioma patient whose treatment included an IDH1 peptide vaccine. V is TRBV9 and J is TRBJ2-5, with TRBD2 matching 11 bases. CDR3 sequence reads: CASSVGQLAGVGETQYF. The CDR3 DNA follows: TGTGCCAGCAGCGTAGGGCAACTAGCGGGAGTCGGTGAGACCCAGTACTTC.